The rows below give T cell receptor beta chains drawn from one sample of a study of cytomegalovirus exposure and HLA in healthy donors. Profiled with immunoSEQ multiplex PCR; TCRdb holds only in-frame clones, not every one. The sample holds about 190,000 clones, 78% seen once. The sample was PBMCs. The receptors originated from a woman aged 25 to 39 in good health and CMV-seropositive. Both conserved end residues are part of each CDR3. Each record gives: clone size, J gene, V gene, D gene, CDR3 DNA, CDR3 protein. The D gene is left open where the match is weak. Clone size is not always given. Where it is, it says once, few, many or a class for expanded clones.

>once|TRBJ2-2|TRBV5-1|TRBD1
TGCGCCAGCTGCTGGGGACAGGGGGCCGCGAACACCGGGGAGCTGTTTTTT
CASCWGQGAANTGELFF
>-|TRBJ2-1|TRBV29-1|-
TGCAGCGTTGAAGTGGGTGGGCCGCAGTCCTACAATGAGCAGTTCTTC
CSVEVGGPQSYNEQFF
>-|TRBJ1-6|TRBV14|TRBD1
TGTGCCAGCAGCCTCCTCAGGGGGAATTCACCCCTCCACTTT
CASSLLRGNSPLHF
>once|TRBJ1-3|TRBV28|-
TGTGCCAGCAGTTTATCTTCGGGTTCTGGAAACACCATATATTTT
CASSLSSGSGNTIYF
>-|TRBJ1-2|TRBV6-6|TRBD1
TGTGCCAGCAGCCCGGACAGGGGGAGCTATGGCTACACCTTC
CASSPDRGSYGYTF
>once|TRBJ1-1|TRBV7-6|-
TGTGCCAGCAGCTTAGCGGGCAGCTTGAACACTGAAGCTTTCTTT
CASSLAGSLNTEAFF
>-|TRBJ2-7|TRBV7-9|-
TGTGCCAGCAGCTTCCCAGGGGAGCAGTACTTC
CASSFPGEQYF
>-|TRBJ1-5|TRBV19|TRBD1
TGTGCCAGTAGTCTAGCCGCAGGGGGCAAGAGTCAGCCCCAGCATTTT
CASSLAAGGKSQPQHF
>-|TRBJ1-2|TRBV15|-
TGTGCCACCATCCAAGGAGGTCAGGATAGTTTCTATGGCTACACCTTC
CATIQGGQDSFYGYTF
>-|TRBJ1-1|TRBV6-6|-
TGTGCCAGCGAGCTGAACACTGAAGCTTTCTTT
CASELNTEAFF
>-|TRBJ1-5|TRBV28|-
TGTGCCAGCAACCTACTACAGGGTTACCAGCCCCAGCATTTT
CASNLLQGYQPQHF
>-|TRBJ1-6|TRBV6-4|-
TGTGCCAGCAGTGGCGAGGAAAATTCACCCCTCCACTTT
CASSGEENSPLHF
>once|TRBJ2-1|TRBV5-4|-
TGTGCCAGCAGCCTAAGGACAGACAACAATGAGCAGTTCTTC
CASSLRTDNNEQFF
>-|TRBJ2-1|TRBV15|TRBD1
TGTGCCACCAGCAGAGATCCGTGGACAGGGTATACCAATGAGCAGTTCTTC
CATSRDPWTGYTNEQFF
>-|TRBJ2-2|TRBV9|TRBD1
TGTGCCAGCAACGAGGAGGGACAGGGGTACACCGGGGAGCTGTTTTTT
CASNEEGQGYTGELFF
>-|TRBJ2-5|TRBV5-6|TRBD1
TGTGCCAGCAGCTGGGGACAGGGGGGGTTTTTCCAAGAGACCCAGTACTTC
CASSWGQGGFFQETQYF
>-|TRBJ1-1|TRBV5-4|TRBD1
TGTGCCAGCAGCCGGGACAGGGGGCCAGCTTTCTTT
CASSRDRGPAFF
>-|TRBJ1-1|TRBV5-6|-
TGTGCCAGCACCGAATCCAGGAACACTGAAGCTTTCTTT
CASTESRNTEAFF
>-|TRBJ1-6|TRBV7-2|TRBD1
TGTGCCAGCAGCAAATATCCGGGACAGGGGGCGCTTCGGCCCCTCCACTTT
CASSKYPGQGALRPLHF
>-|TRBJ2-1|TRBV5-1|TRBD2
TGCGCCAGCAGACCAGATAGGGGAGGGGTGGATAATGAGCAGTTCTTC
CASRPDRGGVDNEQFF
>-|TRBJ2-5|TRBV6-6|TRBD2
TGTGCCAGCAGTCCCTTAGCGGGGGGTCTTCGGACCCAGTACTTC
CASSPLAGGLRTQYF
>few|TRBJ1-1|TRBV27|TRBD1
TGTGCCAGCAGCACGGACAGGGGGCGGAACACTGAAGCTTTCTTT
CASSTDRGRNTEAFF
>-|TRBJ2-1|TRBV5-6|TRBD1
TGTGCCAGCAGCTACGGGACAGGGATTTTCAATGAGCAGTTCTTC
CASSYGTGIFNEQFF
>-|TRBJ1-1|TRBV2|-
TGTGCCATAAAGGAGGACACTGAAGCTTTCTTT
CAIKEDTEAFF
>-|TRBJ2-1|TRBV10-1|-
TGCGCCAGCAGTGATACTTTAGAGGGATTTGAGCAGTTCTTC
CASSDTLEGFEQFF
>many|TRBJ2-7|TRBV19|-
TGTGCCAGTAGTGTCGGGTGGGAGCAGTACTTC
CASSVGWEQYF
>-|TRBJ1-2|TRBV6-5|TRBD1
TGTGCCAGCAGGAGGGCGGGACAGACGTATGGCTACACCTTC
CASRRAGQTYGYTF